This TCR beta chain appears in the sequencing data of a study of OX40 agonist ivuxolimab in advanced cancers. CDR3 length: 16 residues. The V gene end was trimmed by 0 bases and the J gene end by 3 bases; junction bases not matched to a gene: 6. The germline CDR1 and CDR2 sequences are SGHRS and YFSETQ. This clone appeared a single time. The data were produced by immunoSEQ multiplex PCR, yet TCRdb's version contains in-frame clones alone and is incomplete. The sample includes roughly 82,000 clones, approximately 87% of them seen just once. The J gene is TRBJ2-5, the V gene TRBV5-1, with TRBD1 identical over 9 bases. Specimen: CD4+ or CD8+ T cells sorted from blood, collected in a trial of the OX40 agonist ivuxolimab. The origin of this receptor is an adult with an advanced solid tumor such as melanoma, head and neck, liver or kidney cancer. In DNA form, the CDR3 reads TGCGCCAGCAGCTTGGGGACAGGGGCCTGGGAAGAGACCCAGTACTTC. Its protein is CASSLGTGAWEETQYF.